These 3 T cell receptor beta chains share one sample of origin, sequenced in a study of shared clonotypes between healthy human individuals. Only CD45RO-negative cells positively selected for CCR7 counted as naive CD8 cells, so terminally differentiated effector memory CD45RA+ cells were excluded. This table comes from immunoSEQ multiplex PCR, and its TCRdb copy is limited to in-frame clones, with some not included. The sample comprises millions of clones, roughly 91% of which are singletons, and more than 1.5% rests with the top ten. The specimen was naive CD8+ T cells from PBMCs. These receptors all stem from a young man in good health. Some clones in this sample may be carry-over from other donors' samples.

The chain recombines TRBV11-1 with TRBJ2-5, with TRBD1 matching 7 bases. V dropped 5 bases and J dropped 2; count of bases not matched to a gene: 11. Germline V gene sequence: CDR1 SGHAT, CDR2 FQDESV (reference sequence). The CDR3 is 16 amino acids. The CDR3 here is CASSPRGQVTQETQYF. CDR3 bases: TGTGCCAGCAGCCCGAGGGGGCAAGTAACACAAGAGACCCAGTACTTC.

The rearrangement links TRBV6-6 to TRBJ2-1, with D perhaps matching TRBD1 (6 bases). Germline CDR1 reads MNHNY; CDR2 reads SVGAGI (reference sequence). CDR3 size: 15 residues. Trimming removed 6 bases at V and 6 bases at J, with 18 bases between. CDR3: CASSPGTYYSNEQFF. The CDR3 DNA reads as TGTGCCAGCAGCCCCGGGACATATTACTCCAATGAGCAGTTCTTC.

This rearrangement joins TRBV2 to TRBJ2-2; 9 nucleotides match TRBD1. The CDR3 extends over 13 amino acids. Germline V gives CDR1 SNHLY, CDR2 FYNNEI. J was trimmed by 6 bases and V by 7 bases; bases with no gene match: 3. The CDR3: CASNRGLAGELFF. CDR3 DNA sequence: TGTGCCAGCAACAGGGGGCTGGCCGGGGAGCTGTTTTTT.